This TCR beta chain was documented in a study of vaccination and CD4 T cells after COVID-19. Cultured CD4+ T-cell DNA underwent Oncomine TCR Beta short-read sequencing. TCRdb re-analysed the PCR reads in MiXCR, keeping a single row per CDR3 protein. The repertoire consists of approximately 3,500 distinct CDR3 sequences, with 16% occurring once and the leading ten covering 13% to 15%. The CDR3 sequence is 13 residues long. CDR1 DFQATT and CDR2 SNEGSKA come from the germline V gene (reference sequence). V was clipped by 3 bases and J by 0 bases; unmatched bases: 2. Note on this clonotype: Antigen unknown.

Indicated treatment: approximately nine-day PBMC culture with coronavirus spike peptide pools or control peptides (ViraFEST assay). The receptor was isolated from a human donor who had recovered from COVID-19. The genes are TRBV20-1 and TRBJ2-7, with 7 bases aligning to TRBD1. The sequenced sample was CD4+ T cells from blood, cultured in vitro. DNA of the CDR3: TGCAGTGCTAGGACAGGGACCTCCTACGAGCAGTACTTC. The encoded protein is CSARTGTSYEQYF.